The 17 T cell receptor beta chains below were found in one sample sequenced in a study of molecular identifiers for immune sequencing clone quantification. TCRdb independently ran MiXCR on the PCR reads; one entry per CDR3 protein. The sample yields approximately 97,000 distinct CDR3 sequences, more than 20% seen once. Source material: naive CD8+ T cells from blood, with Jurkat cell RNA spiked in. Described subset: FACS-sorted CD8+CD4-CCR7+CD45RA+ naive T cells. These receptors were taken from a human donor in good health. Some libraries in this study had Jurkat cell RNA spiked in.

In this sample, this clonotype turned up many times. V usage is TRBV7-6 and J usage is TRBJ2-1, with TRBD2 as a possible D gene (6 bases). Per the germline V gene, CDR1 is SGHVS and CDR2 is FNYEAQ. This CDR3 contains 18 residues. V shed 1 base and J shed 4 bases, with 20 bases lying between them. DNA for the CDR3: TGTGCCAGCAGCTTAGTTTTTAACCCGGGACTGCTGTACAATGAGCAGTTCTTC. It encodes CASSLVFNPGLLYNEQFF.

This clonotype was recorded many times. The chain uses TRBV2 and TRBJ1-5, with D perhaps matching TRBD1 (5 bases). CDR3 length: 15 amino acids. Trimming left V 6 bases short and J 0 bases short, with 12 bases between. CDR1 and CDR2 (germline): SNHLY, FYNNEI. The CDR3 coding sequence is TGTGCCAGCAGCGGGACGGATAATAGCAATCAGCCCCAGCATTTT. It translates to CASSGTDNSNQPQHF.

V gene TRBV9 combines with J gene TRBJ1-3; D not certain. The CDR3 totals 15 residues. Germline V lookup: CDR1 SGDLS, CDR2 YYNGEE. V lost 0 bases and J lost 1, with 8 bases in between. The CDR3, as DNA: TGTGCCAGCAGCGTAGGCGTAGGTTCTGGAAACACCATATATTTT. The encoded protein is CASSVGVGSGNTIYF. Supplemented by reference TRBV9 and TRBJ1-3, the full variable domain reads DSGVTQTPKHLITATGQRVTLRCSPRSGDLSVYWYQQSLDQGLQFLIQYYNGEERAKGNILERFSAQQFPDLHSELNLSSLELGDSALYFCASSVGVGSGNTIYFGEGSWLTVV.

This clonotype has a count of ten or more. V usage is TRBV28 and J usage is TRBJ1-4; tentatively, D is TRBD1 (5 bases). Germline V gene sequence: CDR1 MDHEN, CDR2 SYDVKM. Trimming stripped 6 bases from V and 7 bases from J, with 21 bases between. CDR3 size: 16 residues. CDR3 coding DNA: TGTGCCAGCAGCCGTCCCGGGGCGGCTGAGAGTGAAAAACTGTTTTTT. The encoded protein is CASSRPGAAESEKLFF.

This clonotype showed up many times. CDR3 residues: CASSIASGSVYEQYF. The CDR3 coding sequence is TGTGCCAGTAGTATAGCCAGCGGGAGTGTCTACGAGCAGTACTTC. V usage is TRBV19 and J usage is TRBJ2-7; 8 nucleotides agree with TRBD2. Germline assignment: CDR1 LNHDA and CDR2 SQIVND (reference sequence). This CDR3 contains 15 residues. Germline trimming cut 1 base from V and 3 bases from J; bases unmatched to any gene: 5.

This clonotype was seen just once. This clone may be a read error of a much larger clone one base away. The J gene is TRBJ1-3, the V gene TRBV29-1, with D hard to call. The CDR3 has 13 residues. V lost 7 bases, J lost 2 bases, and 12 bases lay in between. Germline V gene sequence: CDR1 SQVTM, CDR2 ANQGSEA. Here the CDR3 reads CSALRGPGNTIYF. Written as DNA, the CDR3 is TGCAGCGCTCTAAGAGGGCCTGGAAACACCATATATTTT.

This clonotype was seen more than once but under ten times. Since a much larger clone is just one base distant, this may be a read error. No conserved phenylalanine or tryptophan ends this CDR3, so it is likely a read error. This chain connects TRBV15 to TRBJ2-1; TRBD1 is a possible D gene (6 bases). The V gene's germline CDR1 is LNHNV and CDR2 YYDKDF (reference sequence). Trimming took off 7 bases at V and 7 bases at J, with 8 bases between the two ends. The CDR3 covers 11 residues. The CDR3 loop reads CATKTGNEQFL. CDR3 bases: TGTGCCACCAAAACAGGGAATGAGCAGTTCCTC.

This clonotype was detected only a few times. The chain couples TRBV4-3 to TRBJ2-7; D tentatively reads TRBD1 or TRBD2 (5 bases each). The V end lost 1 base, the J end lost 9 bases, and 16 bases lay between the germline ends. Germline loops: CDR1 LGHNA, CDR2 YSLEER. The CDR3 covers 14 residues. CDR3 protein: CASSQVWGLELQYF. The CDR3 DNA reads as TGCGCCAGCAGCCAAGTTTGGGGGTTGGAGTTGCAGTACTTC.

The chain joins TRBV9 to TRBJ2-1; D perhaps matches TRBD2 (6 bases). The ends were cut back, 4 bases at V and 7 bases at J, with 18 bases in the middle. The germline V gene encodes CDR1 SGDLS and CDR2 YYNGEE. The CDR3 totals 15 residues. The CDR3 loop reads CASSSDKLAGNEQFF. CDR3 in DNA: TGTGCCAGCAGCAGCGATAAGCTGGCGGGGAATGAGCAGTTCTTC.

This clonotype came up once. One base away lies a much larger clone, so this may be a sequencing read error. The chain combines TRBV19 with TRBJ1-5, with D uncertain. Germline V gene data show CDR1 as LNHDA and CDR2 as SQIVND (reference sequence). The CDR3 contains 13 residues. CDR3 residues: CARSTNSNQPQHF. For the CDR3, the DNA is TGTGCCAGAAGTACGAATAGCAATCAGCCCCAGCATTTT.

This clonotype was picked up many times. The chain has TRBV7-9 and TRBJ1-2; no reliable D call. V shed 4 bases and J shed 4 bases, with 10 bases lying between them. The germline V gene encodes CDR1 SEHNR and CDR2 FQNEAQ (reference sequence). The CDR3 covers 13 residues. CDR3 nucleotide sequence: TGTGCCAGCAGCTACCAAGCCTCCTATGGCTACACCTTC. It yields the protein CASSYQASYGYTF.

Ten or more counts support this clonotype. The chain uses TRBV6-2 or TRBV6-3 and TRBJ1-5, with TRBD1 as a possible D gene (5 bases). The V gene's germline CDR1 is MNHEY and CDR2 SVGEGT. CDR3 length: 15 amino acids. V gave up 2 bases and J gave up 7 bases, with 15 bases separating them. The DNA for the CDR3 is TGTGCCAGCAGTTACGCCGTAGGGGCAGGACAGCCCCAGCATTTT. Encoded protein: CASSYAVGAGQPQHF.

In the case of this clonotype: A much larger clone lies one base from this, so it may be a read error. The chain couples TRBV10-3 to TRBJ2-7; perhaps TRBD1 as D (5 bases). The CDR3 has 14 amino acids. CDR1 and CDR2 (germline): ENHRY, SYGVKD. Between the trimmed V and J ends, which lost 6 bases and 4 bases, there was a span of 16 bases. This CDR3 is CAIRASGYQYEQYF. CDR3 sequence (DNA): TGTGCCATCAGGGCGTCAGGGTATCAATACGAGCAGTACTTC.

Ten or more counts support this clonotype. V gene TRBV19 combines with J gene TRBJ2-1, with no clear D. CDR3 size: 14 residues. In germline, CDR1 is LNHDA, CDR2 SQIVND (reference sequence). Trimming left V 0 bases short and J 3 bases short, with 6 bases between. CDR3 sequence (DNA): TGTGCCAGTAGTATAGATCAGAACTACAATGAGCAGTTCTTC. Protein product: CASSIDQNYNEQFF.

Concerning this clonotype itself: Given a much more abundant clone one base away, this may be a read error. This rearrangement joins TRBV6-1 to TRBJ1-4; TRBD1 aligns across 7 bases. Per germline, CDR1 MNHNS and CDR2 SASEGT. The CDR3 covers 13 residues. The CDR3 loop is CASRPQGDEKLLF. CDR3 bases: TGTGCCAGCCGCCCGCAGGGGGACGAAAAACTGCTTTTT.

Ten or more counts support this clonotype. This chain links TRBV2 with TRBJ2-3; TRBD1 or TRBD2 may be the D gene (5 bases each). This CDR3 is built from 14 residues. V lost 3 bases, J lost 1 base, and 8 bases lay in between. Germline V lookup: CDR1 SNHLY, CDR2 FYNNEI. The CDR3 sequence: CASSDGARTDTQYF. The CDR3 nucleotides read TGTGCCAGCAGTGACGGGGCGCGCACAGATACGCAGTATTTT.

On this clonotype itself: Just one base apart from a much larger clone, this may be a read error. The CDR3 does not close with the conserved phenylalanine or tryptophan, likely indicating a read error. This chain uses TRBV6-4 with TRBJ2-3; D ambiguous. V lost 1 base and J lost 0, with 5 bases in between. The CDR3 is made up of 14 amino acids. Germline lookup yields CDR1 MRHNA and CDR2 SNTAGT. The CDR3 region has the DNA TGTGCCAGCAGTGACTTCCCAAGCACAGATACGCAGTATCTT. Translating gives CASSDFPSTDTQYL.